This T cell receptor beta chain was found in a study of T cells in Graves' hyperthyroidism and ophthalmopathy. Notes on the study in general: Most thyroid clonotypes expanded above 0.001 appeared in blood too. The model foresaw ophthalmopathy a median roughly 6.3 months prior to onset.

About this clonotype: What it binds is not known.

Amplified TCR beta CDR3 regions came from RNA transcripts. During a first-round RT-PCR of the TCR CDR3, the HTBI primer set was used. TCRdb recomputed calls from the multiplex PCR reads with MiXCR, one row per CDR3 protein. Of around 600,000 distinct CDR3 sequences in the sample, about 45% were seen once. Sequencing was carried out using peripheral blood or thyroid tissue (not recorded which). This clonotype was obtained from an adult man with Graves' disease, either hyperthyroidism or ophthalmopathy (not recorded which).

CDR3 in amino acids: CASRGTDLEPLHF. The CDR3 nucleotides read TGTGCCAGCAGGGGGACCGACCTGGAGCCCCTCCACTTT. V gene TRBV12-3 or TRBV12-4 combines with J gene TRBJ1-6; tentatively, D is TRBD1 (5 bases). V dropped 6 bases and J dropped 13 bases, with 16 bases sitting between them. The CDR3 loop spans 13 amino acids.